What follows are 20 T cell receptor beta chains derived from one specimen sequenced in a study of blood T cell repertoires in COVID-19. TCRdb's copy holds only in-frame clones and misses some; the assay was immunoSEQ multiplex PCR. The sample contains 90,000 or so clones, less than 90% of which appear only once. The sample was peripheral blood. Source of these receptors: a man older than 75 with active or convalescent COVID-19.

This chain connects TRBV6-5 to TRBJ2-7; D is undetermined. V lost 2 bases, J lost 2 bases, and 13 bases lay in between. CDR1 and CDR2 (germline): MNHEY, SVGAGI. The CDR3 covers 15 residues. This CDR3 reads CASSYTRLPTYEQYF. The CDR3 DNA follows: TGTGCCAGCAGTTACACGCGGCTACCCACCTACGAGCAGTACTTC.

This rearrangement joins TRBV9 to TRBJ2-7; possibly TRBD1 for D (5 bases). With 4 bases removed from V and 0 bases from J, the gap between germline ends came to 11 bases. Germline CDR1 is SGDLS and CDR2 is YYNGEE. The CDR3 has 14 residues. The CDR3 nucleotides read TGTGCCAGCAGCACGACAGCTAGCTCCTACGAGCAGTACTTC. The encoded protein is CASSTTASSYEQYF.

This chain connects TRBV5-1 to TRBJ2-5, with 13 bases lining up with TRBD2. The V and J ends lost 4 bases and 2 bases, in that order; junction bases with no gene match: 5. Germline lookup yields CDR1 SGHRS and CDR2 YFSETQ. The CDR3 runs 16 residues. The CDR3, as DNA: TGCGCCAGCAGCCTGCCGGGACTAGCGGGGCAAGAGACCCAGTACTTC. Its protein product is CASSLPGLAGQETQYF.

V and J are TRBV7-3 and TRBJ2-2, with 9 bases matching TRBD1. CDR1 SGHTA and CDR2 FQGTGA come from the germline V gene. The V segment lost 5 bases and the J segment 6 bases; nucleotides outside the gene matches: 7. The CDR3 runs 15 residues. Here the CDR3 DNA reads TGTGCCAGCAGCGCCACAGGGGGCTCCCCCGGGGAGCTGTTTTTT. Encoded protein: CASSATGGSPGELFF.

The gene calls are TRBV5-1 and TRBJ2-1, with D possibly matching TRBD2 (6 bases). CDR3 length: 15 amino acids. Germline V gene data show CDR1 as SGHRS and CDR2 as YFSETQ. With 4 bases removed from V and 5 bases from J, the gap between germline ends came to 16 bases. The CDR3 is CASSPGTSLDNEQFF. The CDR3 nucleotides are TGCGCCAGCAGCCCTGGAACTAGCTTGGACAATGAGCAGTTCTTC.

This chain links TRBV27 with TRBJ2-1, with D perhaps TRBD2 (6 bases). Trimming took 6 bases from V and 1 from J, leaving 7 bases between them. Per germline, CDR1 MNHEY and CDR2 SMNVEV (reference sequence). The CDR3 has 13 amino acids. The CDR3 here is CASRGGSYNEQFF. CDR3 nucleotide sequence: TGTGCCAGCAGGGGGGGTTCCTACAATGAGCAGTTCTTC.

The CDR3, as DNA: TGTGCCAGCCAAGCGGGGCAAGATACGCAGTATTTT. Its protein product is CASQAGQDTQYF. J is TRBJ2-3 and V is TRBV7-9; 7 bases fit TRBD2. V lost 8 bases and J lost 5; bases outside the gene matches: 4. The germline V gene has CDR1 SEHNR and CDR2 FQNEAQ (reference sequence). This CDR3 has 12 residues.

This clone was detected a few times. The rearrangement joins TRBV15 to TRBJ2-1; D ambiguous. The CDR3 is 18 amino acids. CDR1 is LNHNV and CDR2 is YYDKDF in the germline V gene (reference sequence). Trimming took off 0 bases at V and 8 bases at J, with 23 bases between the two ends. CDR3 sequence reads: CATSRDFSVGPYNDEQFF. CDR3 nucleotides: TGTGCCACCAGCAGAGATTTCTCGGTTGGGCCCTACAATGATGAGCAGTTCTTC.

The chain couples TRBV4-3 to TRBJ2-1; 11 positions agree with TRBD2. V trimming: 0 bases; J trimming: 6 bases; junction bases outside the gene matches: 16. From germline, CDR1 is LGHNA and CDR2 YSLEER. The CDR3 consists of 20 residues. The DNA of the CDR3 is TGCGCCAGCAGCCAAGACGCGGTGGGTAGCGGGAGGGCCAATCCCAATGAGCAGTTCTTC. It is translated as CASSQDAVGSGRANPNEQFF.

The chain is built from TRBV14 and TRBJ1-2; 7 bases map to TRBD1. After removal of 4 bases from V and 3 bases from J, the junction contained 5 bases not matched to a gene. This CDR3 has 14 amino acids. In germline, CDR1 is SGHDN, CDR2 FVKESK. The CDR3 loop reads CASSPRQGHYGYTF. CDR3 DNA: TGTGCCAGCAGCCCCCGACAGGGCCACTATGGCTACACCTTC. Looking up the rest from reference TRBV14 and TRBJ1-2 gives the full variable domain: EAGVTQFPSHSVIEKGQTVTLRCDPISGHDNLYWYRRVMGKEIKFLLHFVKESKQDESGMPNNRFLAERTGGTYSTLKVQPAELEDSGVYFCASSPRQGHYGYTFGSGTRLTVV.

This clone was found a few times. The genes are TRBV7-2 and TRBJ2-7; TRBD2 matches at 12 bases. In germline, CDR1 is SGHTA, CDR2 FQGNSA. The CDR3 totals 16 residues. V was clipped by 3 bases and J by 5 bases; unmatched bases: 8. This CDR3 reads CASSLTSGSLIHEQYF. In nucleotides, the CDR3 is TGTGCCAGCAGCTTGACTAGCGGGAGTTTGATCCACGAGCAGTACTTC.

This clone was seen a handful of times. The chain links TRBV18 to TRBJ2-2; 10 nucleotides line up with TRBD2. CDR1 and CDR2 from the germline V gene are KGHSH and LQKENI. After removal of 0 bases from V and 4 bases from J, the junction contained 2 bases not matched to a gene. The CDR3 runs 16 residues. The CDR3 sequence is CASSPPSGRATGELFF. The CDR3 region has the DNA TGTGCCAGCTCACCACCGAGCGGGAGGGCCACCGGGGAGCTGTTTTTT.

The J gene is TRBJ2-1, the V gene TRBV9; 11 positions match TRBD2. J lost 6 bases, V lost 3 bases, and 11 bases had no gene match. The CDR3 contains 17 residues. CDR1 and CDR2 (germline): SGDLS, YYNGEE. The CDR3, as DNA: TGTGCCAGCAGCGGAGATTTAGGACTAGCGGGTACCAATGAGCAGTTCTTC. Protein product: CASSGDLGLAGTNEQFF.

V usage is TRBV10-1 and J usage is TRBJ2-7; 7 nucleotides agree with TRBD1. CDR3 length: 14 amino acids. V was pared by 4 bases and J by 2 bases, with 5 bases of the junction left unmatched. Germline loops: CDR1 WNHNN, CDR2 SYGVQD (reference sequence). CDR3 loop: CASSARQGPYEQYF. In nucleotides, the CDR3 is TGCGCCAGCAGTGCTAGACAGGGTCCCTACGAGCAGTACTTC.

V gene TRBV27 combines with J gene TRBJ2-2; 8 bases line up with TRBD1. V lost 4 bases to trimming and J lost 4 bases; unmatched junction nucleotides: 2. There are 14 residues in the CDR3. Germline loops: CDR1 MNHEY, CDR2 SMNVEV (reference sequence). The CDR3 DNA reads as TGTGCCAGCAGTTCACAGGGGGGCACCGGGGAGCTGTTTTTT. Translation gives CASSSQGGTGELFF.

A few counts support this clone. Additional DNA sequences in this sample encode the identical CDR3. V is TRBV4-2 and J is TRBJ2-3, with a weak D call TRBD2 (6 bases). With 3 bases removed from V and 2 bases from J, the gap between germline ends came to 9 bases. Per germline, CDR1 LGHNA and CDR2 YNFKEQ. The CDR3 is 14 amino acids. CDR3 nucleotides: TGTGCCAGCAGCCAGGGACTGTACACAGATACGCAGTATTTT. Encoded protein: CASSQGLYTDTQYF.

This chain's CDR3 is CASSQDSASGSPDTQYF. In DNA form, the CDR3 reads TGTGCCAGCAGCCAAGATTCCGCTAGCGGGAGCCCAGATACGCAGTATTTT. This chain links TRBV4-2 with TRBJ2-3; 10 nucleotides align to TRBD2. Germline CDR1 is LGHNA and CDR2 is YNFKEQ. V dropped 0 bases and J dropped 4; count of bases not matched to a gene: 7. CDR3 size: 17 residues.

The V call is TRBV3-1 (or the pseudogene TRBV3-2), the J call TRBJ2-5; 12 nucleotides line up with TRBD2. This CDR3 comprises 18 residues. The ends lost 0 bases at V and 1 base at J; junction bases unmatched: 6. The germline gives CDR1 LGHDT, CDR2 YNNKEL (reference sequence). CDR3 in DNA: TGTGCCAGCAGCCAAGAACGGCCTAGCGGGAGGGGCCAAGAGACCCAGTACTTC. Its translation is CASSQERPSGRGQETQYF.

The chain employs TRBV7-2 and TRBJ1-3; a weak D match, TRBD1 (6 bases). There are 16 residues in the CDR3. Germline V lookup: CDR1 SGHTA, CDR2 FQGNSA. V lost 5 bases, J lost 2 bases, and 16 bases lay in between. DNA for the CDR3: TGTGCCAGCAGCCCCACCTTGCGGGGGCCTGGAAACACCATATATTTT. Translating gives CASSPTLRGPGNTIYF.

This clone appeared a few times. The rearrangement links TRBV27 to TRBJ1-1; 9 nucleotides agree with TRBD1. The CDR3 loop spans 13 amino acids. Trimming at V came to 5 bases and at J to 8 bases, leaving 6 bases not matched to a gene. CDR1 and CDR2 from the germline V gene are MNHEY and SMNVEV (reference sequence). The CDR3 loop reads CASSPPGQGEAFF. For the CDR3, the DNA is TGTGCCAGCAGTCCCCCGGGACAGGGAGAAGCTTTCTTT.